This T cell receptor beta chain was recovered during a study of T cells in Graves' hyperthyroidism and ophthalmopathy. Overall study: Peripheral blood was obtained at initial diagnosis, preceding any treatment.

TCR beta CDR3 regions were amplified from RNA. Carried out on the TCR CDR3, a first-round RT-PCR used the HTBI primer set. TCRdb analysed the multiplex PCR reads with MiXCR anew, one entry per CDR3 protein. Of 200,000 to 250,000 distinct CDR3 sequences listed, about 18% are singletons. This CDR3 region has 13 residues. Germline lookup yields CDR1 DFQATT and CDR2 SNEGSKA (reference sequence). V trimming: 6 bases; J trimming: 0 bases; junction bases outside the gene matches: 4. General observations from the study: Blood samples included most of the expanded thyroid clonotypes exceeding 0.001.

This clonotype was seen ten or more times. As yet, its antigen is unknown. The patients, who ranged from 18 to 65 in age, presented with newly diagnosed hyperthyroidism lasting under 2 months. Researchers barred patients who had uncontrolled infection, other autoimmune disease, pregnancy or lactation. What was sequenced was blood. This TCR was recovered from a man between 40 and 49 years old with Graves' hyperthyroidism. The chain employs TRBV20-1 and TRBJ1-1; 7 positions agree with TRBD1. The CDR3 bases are TGCAGTGCGAGGGACAGCATGAACACTGAAGCTTTCTTT. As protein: CSARDSMNTEAFF.